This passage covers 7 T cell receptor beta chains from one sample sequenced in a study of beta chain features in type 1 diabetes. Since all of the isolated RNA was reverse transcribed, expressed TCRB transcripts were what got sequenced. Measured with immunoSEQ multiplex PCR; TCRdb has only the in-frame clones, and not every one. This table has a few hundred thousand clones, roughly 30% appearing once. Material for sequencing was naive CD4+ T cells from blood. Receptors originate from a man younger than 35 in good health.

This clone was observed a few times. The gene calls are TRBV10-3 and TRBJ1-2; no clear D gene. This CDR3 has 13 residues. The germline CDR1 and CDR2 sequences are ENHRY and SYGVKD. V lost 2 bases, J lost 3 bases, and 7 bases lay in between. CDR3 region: CAISENRDYGYTF. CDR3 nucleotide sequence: TGTGCCATCAGTGAGAACAGAGACTATGGCTACACCTTC.

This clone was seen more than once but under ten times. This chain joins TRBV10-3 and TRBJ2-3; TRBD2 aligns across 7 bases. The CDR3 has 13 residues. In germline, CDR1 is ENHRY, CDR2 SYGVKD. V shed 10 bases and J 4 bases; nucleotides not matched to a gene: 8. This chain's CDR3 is CATNEGLADTQYF. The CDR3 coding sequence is TGTGCCACCAATGAAGGACTAGCAGATACGCAGTATTTT.

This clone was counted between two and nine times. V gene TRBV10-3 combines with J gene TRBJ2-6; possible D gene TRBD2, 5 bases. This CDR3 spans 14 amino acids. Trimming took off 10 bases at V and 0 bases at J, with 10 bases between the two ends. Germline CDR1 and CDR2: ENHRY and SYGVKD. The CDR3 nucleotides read TGTGCCACTATACGGGACTCTGGGGCCAACGTCCTGACTTTC. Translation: CATIRDSGANVLTF.

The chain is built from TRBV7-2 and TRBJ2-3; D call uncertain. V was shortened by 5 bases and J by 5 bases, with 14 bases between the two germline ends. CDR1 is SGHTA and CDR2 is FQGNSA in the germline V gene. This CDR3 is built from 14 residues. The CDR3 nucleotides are TGTGCCAGCAGCCTCACGGGTCGTCAAGATACGCAGTATTTT. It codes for CASSLTGRQDTQYF.

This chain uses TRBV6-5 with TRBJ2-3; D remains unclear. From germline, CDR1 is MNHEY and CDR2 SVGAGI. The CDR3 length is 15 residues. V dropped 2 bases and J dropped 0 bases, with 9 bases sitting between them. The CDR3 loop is CASSYDLVSTDTQYF. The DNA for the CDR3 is TGTGCCAGCAGTTACGATCTAGTGAGCACAGATACGCAGTATTTT.

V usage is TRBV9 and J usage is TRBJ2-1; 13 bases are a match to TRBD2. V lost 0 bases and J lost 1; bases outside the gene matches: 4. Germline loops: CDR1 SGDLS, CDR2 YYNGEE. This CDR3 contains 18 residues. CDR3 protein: CASSVALGLAGSYNEQFF. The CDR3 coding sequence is TGTGCCAGCAGCGTAGCGCTGGGACTAGCGGGATCCTACAATGAGCAGTTCTTC.

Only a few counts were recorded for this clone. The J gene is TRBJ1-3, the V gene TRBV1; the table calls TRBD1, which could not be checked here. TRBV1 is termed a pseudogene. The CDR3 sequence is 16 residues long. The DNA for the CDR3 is TGCACCAGCAGCCTAGAAGACAGAACCTCTGGAAACACCATATATTTT. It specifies CTSSLEDRTSGNTIYF.